The present T cell receptor beta chain was sequenced within a study of cytomegalovirus exposure and HLA in healthy donors. Worth noting for this clone: Its cognate antigen is unknown.

Whole-study results and caveats: Listed as cytomegalovirus-associated were roughly 180 TCR beta chains. A later analysis found common viral pathogens apparently linked to several of the most significant clusters. In an earlier analysis, about 87% or about 30%: the productive usage of most TCR beta V segments.

The CDR3 has 14 residues. Trimming removed 1 base at V and 4 bases at J, with 10 bases between. CDR1 is KGHSY and CDR2 is FQNENV in the germline V gene. Primers included in the PCR were 60 Vbeta and 13 Jbeta primers. Produced via immunoSEQ multiplex PCR; TCRdb's table is partial and in-frame only. The data show approximately 190,000 clones, about 89% seen once. Sequencing was done on a sample of PBMCs. This receptor was obtained from a man aged 30 to 39 in good health and CMV-seronegative. The J gene is TRBJ1-2, the V gene TRBV16; D gene uncertain. CDR3 amino acids: CASSQFRVSYGYTF. The CDR3 DNA is TGTGCCAGCAGCCAATTCCGGGTCTCCTATGGCTACACCTTC.